The 6 T cell receptor beta chains in this list originate from one sample, sequenced in a study of CD8 T cells in ankylosing spondylitis (dated by TCRdb to 2016 to 2017). The library was obtained by 5' RACE. TCRdb names Illumina HiSeq 2500 as the instrument used. TCRdb itself trimmed the public reads at Q25 with fastp, ran MiXCR and retained productive beta chains. Merged by CDR3 protein, the rows form single entries marked with the most common genes and DNA. This sample is represented by approximately 100,000 distinct CDR3 sequences; roughly 8.7% of them were singletons. The top ten clonotypes cover 9.9% of the sample. The sequencing input was blood, either unsorted or a sorted T cell fraction (not recorded which). These receptors were obtained from a male donor with ankylosing spondylitis or in good health (not recorded which).

This clonotype was recorded many times. The genes are TRBV6-2 or TRBV6-3 and TRBJ1-2; D gene uncertain. The V gene's germline CDR1 is MNHEY and CDR2 SVGEGT. V shed 6 bases and J shed 0 bases, with 14 bases lying between them. The CDR3 extends over 15 amino acids. In nucleotides, the CDR3 is TGTGCCAGCAGCATATCAACGACCGCTAACTATGGCTACACCTTC. Its translation: CASSISTTANYGYTF.

This clonotype was seen a handful of times. The genes are TRBV5-1 and TRBJ2-7; the D gene is possibly TRBD2 (5 bases). The germline V and J ends were trimmed by 4 bases and 5 bases, with 13 bases remaining between them. The CDR3 extends over 13 amino acids. CDR1 is SGHRS and CDR2 is YFSETQ in the germline V gene. This chain's CDR3 is CASSRGSYDEQYF. The CDR3 DNA is TGCGCCAGCAGCCGCGGGTCGTACGACGAGCAGTACTTC. The variable domain in full, completed from reference TRBV5-1 and TRBJ2-7, reads KAGVTQTPRYLIKTRGQQVTLSCSPISGHRSVSWYQQTPGQGLQFLFEYFSETQRNKGNFPGRFSGRQFSNSRSEMNVSTLELGDSALYLCASSRGSYDEQYFGPGTRLTVT.

This clonotype was counted at least ten times. The rearrangement uses TRBV4-2 and TRBJ1-4; D is undetermined. Germline-derived CDR1 and CDR2 are LGHNA and YNFKEQ. The V and J ends lost 3 bases and 8 bases respectively, with 10 bases between them. The CDR3 covers 13 residues. CDR3 in DNA: TGTGCCAGCAGCCAGGGGTCGGGGGAAAAACTGTTTTTT. Its protein is CASSQGSGEKLFF.

This clonotype was recorded many times. This chain connects TRBV20-1 to TRBJ1-5; no definite D call. CDR1 and CDR2 (germline): DFQATT, SNEGSKA (reference sequence). Trimming shortened V by 1 base and J by 7 bases, and 20 bases separated the two germline ends. This CDR3 has 16 residues. The CDR3 loop reads CSARGIRVRRIQPQHF. The CDR3 region has the DNA TGCAGTGCTAGAGGAATTAGAGTGCGGAGGATCCAGCCCCAGCATTTT.

This clonotype was detected many times. The chain's CDR3 is CASSTGTGRETQYF. The CDR3 DNA reads TGTGCCAGCTCCACCGGGACAGGGCGAGAGACCCAGTACTTC. The chain employs TRBV18 and TRBJ2-5, with TRBD1 matching over 9 bases. CDR1 and CDR2 (germline): KGHSH, LQKENI. The CDR3 has 14 residues. The V segment lost 6 bases and the J segment 4 bases; nucleotides outside the gene matches: 6.

This clonotype was detected ten times or more. The chain has TRBV5-6 and TRBJ2-7; D uncertain. In germline, CDR1 is SGHDT, CDR2 YYEEEE. The CDR3 totals 15 residues. V was shortened by 2 bases and J by 1 base, with 13 bases between the two germline ends. The CDR3 bases are TGTGCCAGCAGCTTCGACCCTCGAGGTTCCTACGAGCAGTACTTC. As protein: CASSFDPRGSYEQYF.